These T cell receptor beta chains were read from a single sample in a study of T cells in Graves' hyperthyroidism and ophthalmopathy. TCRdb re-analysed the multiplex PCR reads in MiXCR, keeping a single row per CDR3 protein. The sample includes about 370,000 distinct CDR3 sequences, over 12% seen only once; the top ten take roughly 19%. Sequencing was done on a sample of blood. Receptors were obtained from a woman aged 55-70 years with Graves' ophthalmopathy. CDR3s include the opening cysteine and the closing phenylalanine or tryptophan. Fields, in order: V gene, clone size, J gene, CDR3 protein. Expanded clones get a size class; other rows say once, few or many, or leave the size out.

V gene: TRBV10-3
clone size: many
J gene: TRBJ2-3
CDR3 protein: CAISGQGNSDTQYF

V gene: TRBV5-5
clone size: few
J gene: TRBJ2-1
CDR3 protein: CASSLGTFPGSEQFF

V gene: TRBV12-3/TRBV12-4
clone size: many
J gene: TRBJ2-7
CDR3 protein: CASSPAGALSYEQYF

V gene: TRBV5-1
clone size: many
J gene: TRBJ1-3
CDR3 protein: CASSLASRDHTIYF

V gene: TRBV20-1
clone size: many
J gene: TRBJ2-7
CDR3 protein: CSAHDRGSGGEQYF

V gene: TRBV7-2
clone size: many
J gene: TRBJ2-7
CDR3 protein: CASSSGTSGDEQYF

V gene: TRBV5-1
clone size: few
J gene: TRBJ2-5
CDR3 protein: CASSSSAGGETQYF

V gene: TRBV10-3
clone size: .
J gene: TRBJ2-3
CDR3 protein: CAISDPLGSSTDTQYF

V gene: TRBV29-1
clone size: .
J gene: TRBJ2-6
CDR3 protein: CSVEDPSGDGANVLTF

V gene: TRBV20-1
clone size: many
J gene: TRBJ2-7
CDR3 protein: CSARPGLAGDYEQYF

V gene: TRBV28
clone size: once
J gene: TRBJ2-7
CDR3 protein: CASSYYSRLAGSYEQYF

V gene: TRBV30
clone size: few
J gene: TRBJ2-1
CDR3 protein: CAWSPSPSGRARNEQFF

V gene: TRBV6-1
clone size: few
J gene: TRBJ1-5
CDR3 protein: CASSKGTVGNQPQHF

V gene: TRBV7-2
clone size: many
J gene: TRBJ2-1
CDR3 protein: CASSPRTSGGGQFF

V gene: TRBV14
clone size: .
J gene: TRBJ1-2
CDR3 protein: CASSLLTGRVLSGYTF

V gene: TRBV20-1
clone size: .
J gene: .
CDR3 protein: CSANSREGYNEQYF

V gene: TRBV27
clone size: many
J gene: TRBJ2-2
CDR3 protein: CASSVDRVGTGELFF

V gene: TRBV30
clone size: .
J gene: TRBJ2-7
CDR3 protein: CAWSVLSGEAEQYF

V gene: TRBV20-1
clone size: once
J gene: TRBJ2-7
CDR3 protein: CSVRLAGRWNSYEQYF

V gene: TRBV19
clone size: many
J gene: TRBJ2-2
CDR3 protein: CASSMSSQRGELFF

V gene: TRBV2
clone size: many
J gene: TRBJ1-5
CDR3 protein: CASFRDRGQPQHF

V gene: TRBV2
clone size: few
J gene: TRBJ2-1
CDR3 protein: CASRGDPSSYNEQFF

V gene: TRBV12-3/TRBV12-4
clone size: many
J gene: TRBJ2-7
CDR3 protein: CASSLAAAYEQYF

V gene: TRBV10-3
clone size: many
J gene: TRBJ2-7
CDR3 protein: CAISGTGGPYEQYF

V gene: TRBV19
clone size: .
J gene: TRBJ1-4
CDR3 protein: CASTGGESGGLFF

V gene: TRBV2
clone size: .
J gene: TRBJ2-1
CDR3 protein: CASSEGGTSGPGRSYNEQFF

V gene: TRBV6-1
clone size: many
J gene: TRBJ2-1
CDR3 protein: CASTILAENNEQFF

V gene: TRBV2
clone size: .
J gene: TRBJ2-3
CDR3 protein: CASKYGLEKDTQYF

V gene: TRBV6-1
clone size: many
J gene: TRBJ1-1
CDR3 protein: CASSRGTANTEAFF

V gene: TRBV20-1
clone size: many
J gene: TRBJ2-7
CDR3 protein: CSAPYTWTGYEQYF

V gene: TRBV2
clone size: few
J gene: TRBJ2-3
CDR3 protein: CATEESTDTQYF

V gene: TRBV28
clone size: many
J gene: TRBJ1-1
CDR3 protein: CASSLLPGQGNTEAFF

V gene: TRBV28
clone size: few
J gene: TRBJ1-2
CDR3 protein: CASSPPGRTYGYTF

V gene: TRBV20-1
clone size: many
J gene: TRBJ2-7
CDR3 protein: CSARDLQGRSYEQYF

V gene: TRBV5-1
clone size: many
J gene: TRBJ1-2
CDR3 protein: CASSSQGAGGYTF

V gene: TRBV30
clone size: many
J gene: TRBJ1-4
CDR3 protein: CAWSVLEKLFF

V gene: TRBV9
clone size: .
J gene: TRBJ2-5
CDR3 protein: CASSVVSGSGQETQYF